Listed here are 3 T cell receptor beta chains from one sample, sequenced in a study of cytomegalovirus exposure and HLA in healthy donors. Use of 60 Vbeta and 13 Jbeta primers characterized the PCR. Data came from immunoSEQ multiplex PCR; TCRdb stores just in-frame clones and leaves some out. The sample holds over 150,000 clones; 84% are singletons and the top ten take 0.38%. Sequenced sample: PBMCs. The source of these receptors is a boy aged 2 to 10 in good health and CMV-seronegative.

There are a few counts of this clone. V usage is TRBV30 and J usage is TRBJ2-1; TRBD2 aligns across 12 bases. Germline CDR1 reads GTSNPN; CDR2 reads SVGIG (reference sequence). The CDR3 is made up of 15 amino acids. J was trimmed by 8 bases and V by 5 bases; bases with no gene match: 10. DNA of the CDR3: TGTGCCTGGGGGCGTCTAGCGGGAGGGCCGCATGAGCAGTTCTTC. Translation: CAWGRLAGGPHEQFF.

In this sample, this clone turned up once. CDR3 loop: CASSPTSGRSTDTQYF. CDR3 bases: TGTGCCAGCAGCCCGACTAGCGGGAGGAGCACAGATACGCAGTATTTT. J is TRBJ2-3 and V is TRBV25-1, with 13 bases fitting TRBD2. This CDR3 is 16 amino acids long. The J segment lost 0 bases and the V segment lost 6 bases, leaving 3 bases of the junction unmatched. Germline values: CDR1 MGHDK, CDR2 SYGVNS.

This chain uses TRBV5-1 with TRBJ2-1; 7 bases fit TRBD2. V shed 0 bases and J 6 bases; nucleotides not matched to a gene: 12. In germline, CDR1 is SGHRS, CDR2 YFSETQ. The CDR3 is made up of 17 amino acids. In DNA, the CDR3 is TGCGCCAGCAGCTTGGGAAGCGGGGAGGGGCGAGTCAATGAGCAGTTCTTC. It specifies CASSLGSGEGRVNEQFF.